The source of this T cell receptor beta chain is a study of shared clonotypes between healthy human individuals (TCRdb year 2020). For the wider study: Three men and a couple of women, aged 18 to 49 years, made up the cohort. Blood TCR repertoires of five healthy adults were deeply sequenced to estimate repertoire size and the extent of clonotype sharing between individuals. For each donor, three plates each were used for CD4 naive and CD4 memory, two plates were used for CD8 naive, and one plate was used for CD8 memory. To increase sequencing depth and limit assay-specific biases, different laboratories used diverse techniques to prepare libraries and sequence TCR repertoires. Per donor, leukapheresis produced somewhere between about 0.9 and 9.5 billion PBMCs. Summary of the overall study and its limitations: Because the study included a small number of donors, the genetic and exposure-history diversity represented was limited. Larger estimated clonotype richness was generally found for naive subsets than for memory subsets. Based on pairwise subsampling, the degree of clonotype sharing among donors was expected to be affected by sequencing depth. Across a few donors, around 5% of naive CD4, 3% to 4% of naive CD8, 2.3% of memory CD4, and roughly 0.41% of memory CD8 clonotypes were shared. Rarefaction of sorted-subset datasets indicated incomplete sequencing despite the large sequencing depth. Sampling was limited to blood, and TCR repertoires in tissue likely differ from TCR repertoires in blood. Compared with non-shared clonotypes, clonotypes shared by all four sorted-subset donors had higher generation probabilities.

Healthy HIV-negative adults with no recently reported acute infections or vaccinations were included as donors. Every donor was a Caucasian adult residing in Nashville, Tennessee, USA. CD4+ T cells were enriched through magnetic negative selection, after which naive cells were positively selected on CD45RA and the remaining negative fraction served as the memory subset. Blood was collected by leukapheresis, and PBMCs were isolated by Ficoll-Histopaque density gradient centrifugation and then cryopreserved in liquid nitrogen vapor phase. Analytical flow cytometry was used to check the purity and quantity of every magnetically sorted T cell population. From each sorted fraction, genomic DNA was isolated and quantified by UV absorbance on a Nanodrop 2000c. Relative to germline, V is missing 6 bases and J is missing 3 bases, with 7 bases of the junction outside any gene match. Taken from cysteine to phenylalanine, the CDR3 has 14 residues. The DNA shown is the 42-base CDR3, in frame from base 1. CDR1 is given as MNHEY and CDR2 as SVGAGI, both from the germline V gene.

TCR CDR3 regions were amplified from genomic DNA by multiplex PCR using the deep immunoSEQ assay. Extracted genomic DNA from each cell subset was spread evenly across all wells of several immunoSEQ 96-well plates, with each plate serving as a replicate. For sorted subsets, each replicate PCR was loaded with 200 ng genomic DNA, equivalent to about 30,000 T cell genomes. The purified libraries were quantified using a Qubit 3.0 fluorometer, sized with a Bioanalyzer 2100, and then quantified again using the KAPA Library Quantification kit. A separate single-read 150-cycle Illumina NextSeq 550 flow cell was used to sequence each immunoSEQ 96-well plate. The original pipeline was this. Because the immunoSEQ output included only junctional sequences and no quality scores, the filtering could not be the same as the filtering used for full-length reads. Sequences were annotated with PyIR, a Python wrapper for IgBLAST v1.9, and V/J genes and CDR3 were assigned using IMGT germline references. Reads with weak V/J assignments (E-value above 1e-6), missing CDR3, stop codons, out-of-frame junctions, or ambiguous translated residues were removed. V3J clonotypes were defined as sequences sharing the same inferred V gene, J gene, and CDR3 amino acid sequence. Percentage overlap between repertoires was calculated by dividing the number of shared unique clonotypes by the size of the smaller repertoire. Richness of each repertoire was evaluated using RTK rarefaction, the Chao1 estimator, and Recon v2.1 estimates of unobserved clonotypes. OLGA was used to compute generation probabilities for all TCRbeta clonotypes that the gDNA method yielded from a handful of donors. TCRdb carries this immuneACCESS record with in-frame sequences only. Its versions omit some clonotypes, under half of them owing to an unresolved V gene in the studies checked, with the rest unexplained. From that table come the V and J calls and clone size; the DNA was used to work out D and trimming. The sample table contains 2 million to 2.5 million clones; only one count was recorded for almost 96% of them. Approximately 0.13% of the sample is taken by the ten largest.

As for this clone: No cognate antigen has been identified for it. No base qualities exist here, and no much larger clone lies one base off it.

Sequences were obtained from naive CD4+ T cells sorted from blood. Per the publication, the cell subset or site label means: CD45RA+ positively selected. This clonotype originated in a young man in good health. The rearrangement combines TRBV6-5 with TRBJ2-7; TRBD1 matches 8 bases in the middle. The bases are TGTGCCAGCAGACCGGGACAGGTGCGCTACGAGCAGTACTTC. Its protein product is CASRPGQVRYEQYF.